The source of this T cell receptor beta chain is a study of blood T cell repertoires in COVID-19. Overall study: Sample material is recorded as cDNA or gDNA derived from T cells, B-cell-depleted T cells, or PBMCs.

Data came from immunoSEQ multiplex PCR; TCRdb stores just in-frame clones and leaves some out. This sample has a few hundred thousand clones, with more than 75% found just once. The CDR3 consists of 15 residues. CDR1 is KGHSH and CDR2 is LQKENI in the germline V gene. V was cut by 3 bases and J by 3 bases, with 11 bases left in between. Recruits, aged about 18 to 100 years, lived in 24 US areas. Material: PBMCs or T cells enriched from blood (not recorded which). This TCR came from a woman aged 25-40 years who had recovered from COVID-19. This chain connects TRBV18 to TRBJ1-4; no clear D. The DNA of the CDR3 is TGTGCCAGCTCACCGTTTGGTGAGGCTAATGAAAAACTGTTTTTT. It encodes CASSPFGEANEKLFF.